Below, 28 T cell receptor beta chains from the same sample are listed, as sequenced in a study of identical twins. TCRdb itself ran the 5' RACE reads through MiXCR, one entry per CDR3 protein. The data contain about 810,000 distinct CDR3 sequences, roughly an eighth of them seen just once; the ten biggest clones take up roughly 1.6%. The same sample was also studied in work on yellow fever vaccine responses in identical twins.

The sample was PBMCs. These receptors originate from a young woman in good health.

This rearrangement joins TRBV24-1 to TRBJ2-6; TRBD1 is a possible D gene (6 bases). The CDR3 length is 15 residues. CDR1 and CDR2 (germline): KGHDR, SFDVKD. V was trimmed by 4 bases and J by 2 bases, leaving 8 bases between them. The CDR3 is CATSEAGAGANVLTF. The CDR3 DNA reads TGTGCCACCAGTGAGGCAGGGGCTGGGGCCAACGTCCTGACTTTC.

V usage is TRBV20-1 and J usage is TRBJ1-1; D might be TRBD1 (5 bases). CDR1 is DFQATT and CDR2 is SNEGSKA in the germline V gene (reference sequence). The V and J ends lost 6 bases and 6 bases respectively, with 20 bases between them. The CDR3 loop spans 14 amino acids. CDR3 bases: TGCAGTGCGCGGCCGGGACGTCGTACCGCTGAAGCTTTCTTT. Translating it yields CSARPGRRTAEAFF.

This clonotype has more than one count but fewer than ten. The rearrangement joins TRBV12-3 or TRBV12-4 to TRBJ2-1; no reliable D call. The CDR3 contains 14 residues. V was pared by 3 bases and J by 5 bases, with 11 bases between. The CDR3 sequence: CASSLSRYNNEQFF. The CDR3 DNA follows: TGTGCCAGCAGTTTGAGCAGGTACAACAATGAGCAGTTCTTC.

The CDR3 DNA follows: TGCAGCGTTGGGGCGGGCCTCATCTACGAGCAGTACTTC. The encoded protein is CSVGAGLIYEQYF. The chain recombines TRBV29-1 with TRBJ2-7; TRBD2 is a possible D gene (5 bases). V lost 4 bases, J lost 3 bases, and 13 bases lay in between. The germline V gene encodes CDR1 SQVTM and CDR2 ANQGSEA. The CDR3 is 13 amino acids.

This clonotype has ten or more counts. A read error may produce the germline difference seen at one junction end. The chain recombines TRBV4-1 with TRBJ2-1; D might be TRBD1 (5 bases). The germline CDR1 and CDR2 sequences are MGHRA and YSYEKL. This CDR3 spans 11 amino acids. CDR3 in amino acids: CASSQGNEQFF. CDR3 nucleotide sequence: TGTGCCAGCAGTCAGGGCAATGAGCAGTTCTTC.

This clonotype was seen a handful of times. The chain links TRBV12-3 or TRBV12-4 to TRBJ2-2; 7 bases agree with TRBD1. V trimming: 5 bases; J trimming: 5 bases; junction bases outside the gene matches: 11. CDR3 size: 16 residues. The chain's CDR3 is CASSPPPGQLTGELFF. The DNA for the CDR3 is TGTGCCAGCAGTCCACCCCCGGGACAGCTTACCGGGGAGCTGTTTTTT.

This clonotype occurred many times. One junction end does not reproduce the germline sequence, and a read error may be involved. The J gene is TRBJ2-5, the V gene TRBV4-1; unclear D gene. CDR1 is MGHRA, CDR2 YSYEKL, per germline. The CDR3 is 14 amino acids. The CDR3 protein is CASSQVVYQETQYF. The CDR3 nucleotides are TGTGCCAGCAGCCAAGTGGTTTACCAAGAGACCCAGTACTTC.

This clonotype was observed a few times. This sequence joins TRBV4-2 and TRBJ2-5; 10 nucleotides line up with TRBD2. CDR1 LGHNA and CDR2 YNFKEQ come from the germline V gene. V dropped 0 bases and J dropped 2; count of bases not matched to a gene: 12. This CDR3 region has 19 residues. As DNA, the CDR3 is TGTGCCAGCAGCCAAGAGCAAGTGGGTAGCGGGAGGCCACAAGAGACCCAGTACTTC. As protein: CASSQEQVGSGRPQETQYF.

In its sample, this clonotype was seen many times. The V gene is TRBV12-3 or TRBV12-4, the J gene TRBJ2-5, with TRBD2 matching over 10 bases. The V segment lost 3 bases and the J segment 5 bases; nucleotides outside the gene matches: 3. The CDR3 consists of 14 residues. The CDR3 sequence is CASSFTSGAETQYF. Written as DNA, the CDR3 is TGTGCCAGCAGTTTTACTAGCGGGGCGGAGACCCAGTACTTC.

This clonotype was seen more than once but under ten times. The chain employs TRBV10-3 and TRBJ1-1; perhaps TRBD1 as D (5 bases). The length of the CDR3 is 12 residues. Deletions cut 11 bases from V and 3 bases from J, with 13 bases between. From germline, CDR1 is ENHRY and CDR2 SYGVKD. For the CDR3, the DNA is TGTGCCCTCGGGGGTCGGGACACTGAAGCTTTCTTT. As protein: CALGGRDTEAFF.

This clonotype was found a few times. This chain connects TRBV7-9 to TRBJ2-1; 8 positions agree with TRBD2. The ends lost 6 bases at V and 4 bases at J; junction bases unmatched: 11. This CDR3 is 16 amino acids long. Germline V gene lookup returns CDR1 SEHNR and CDR2 FQNEAQ (reference sequence). The CDR3 DNA sequence: TGTGCCAGCAGGCGGGAAACGGGGGGGATTTACAATGAGCAGTTCTTC. The encoded protein is CASRRETGGIYNEQFF.

This clonotype was recorded at least ten times. The V gene is TRBV6-1, the J gene TRBJ1-1; no firm D call. CDR3 length: 13 residues. CDR1 is MNHNS and CDR2 is SASEGT in the germline V gene. V was shortened by 2 bases and J by 4 bases, with 8 bases between the two germline ends. CDR3 region: CASSETPATEAFF. Here the CDR3 DNA reads TGTGCCAGCAGTGAAACACCGGCCACTGAAGCTTTCTTT.

J is TRBJ2-6 and V is TRBV27; D gene uncertain. Germline CDR1 reads MNHEY; CDR2 reads SMNVEV (reference sequence). This CDR3 contains 16 residues. V lost 4 bases to trimming and J lost 3 bases, with 13 bases between them. CDR3 loop: CASSSRRVIGANVLTF. In DNA, the CDR3 is TGTGCCAGCAGTTCCCGGCGAGTAATTGGGGCCAACGTCCTGACTTTC.

This chain connects TRBV5-1 to TRBJ2-1, with TRBD2 identical over 14 bases. Trimming took 1 base from V and 6 from J; bases not matched to a gene: 6. CDR1 and CDR2 (germline): SGHRS, YFSETQ. This CDR3 comprises 17 residues. The CDR3 DNA reads TGCGCCAGCAGCTTGCGCGCCGGGACTAGCGGGAGCAATGAGCAGTTCTTC. This codes for CASSLRAGTSGSNEQFF.

V is TRBV7-8 and J is TRBJ1-2, with 10 nucleotides matching TRBD1. V lost 5 bases and J lost 3; bases outside the gene matches: 12. The CDR3 consists of 17 residues. Germline CDR1 reads SGHVS; CDR2 reads FQNEAQ. The CDR3, as DNA: TGTGCCAGCAGCGCCAGAGGACAGGGGGGAATTGACTATGGCTACACCTTC. As protein: CASSARGQGGIDYGYTF.

In its sample, this clonotype was seen many times. The V gene is TRBV5-1, the J gene TRBJ2-1; D is undetermined. Germline V gives CDR1 SGHRS, CDR2 YFSETQ. V was pared by 4 bases and J by 4 bases, with 18 bases between. The CDR3 extends over 16 amino acids. The CDR3 bases are TGCGCCAGCAGCCAGGTGGGGTCCCCTAATTACAATGAGCAGTTCTTC. This gives the protein CASSQVGSPNYNEQFF.

This clonotype was observed at least ten times. One end of the junction does not line up with germline, which may come from a read error. The chain recombines TRBV5-1 with TRBJ2-7; weak D call: TRBD1 (6 bases). The CDR3 runs 13 residues. Germline V gives CDR1 SGHRS, CDR2 YFSETQ. The chain's CDR3 is CASSSGQSYEQYF. The CDR3 bases are TGTGCCAGCAGTTCCGGACAGTCCTACGAGCAGTACTTC.

V gene TRBV24-1 combines with J gene TRBJ2-7, with 7 bases aligning to TRBD1. This CDR3 spans 13 amino acids. Germline values: CDR1 KGHDR, CDR2 SFDVKD. V lost 6 bases and J lost 3; bases outside the gene matches: 4. CDR3: CATSKRDSYEQYF. CDR3 DNA sequence: TGTGCCACCAGTAAAAGGGACAGCTACGAGCAGTACTTC.

This clonotype was picked up a small number of times. The chain employs TRBV5-1 and TRBJ2-3; 10 positions match TRBD2. The CDR3 is 12 residues long. Losses at the gene ends were 4 bases for V and 12 bases for J; bases not matched to a gene: 5. Germline CDR1 SGHRS, CDR2 YFSETQ. CDR3: CASSSTSGAQYF. CDR3 DNA: TGCGCCAGCAGCAGTACTAGCGGGGCACAGTATTTT.

This chain connects TRBV6-6 to TRBJ1-6, with D unresolved. The CDR3 is made up of 13 amino acids. The germline V and J ends were trimmed by 4 bases and 13 bases, with 14 bases remaining between them. Germline loops: CDR1 MNHNY, CDR2 SVGAGI (reference sequence). CDR3 sequence reads: CASSSPDGLPLHF. In DNA, the CDR3 is TGTGCCAGCAGTTCCCCGGACGGCCTCCCCCTCCACTTT.

V and J are TRBV11-2 and TRBJ2-5, with D possibly matching TRBD2 (6 bases). The germline gives CDR1 SGHAT, CDR2 FQNNGV. V gave up 2 bases and J gave up 4 bases, with 8 bases separating them. This CDR3 is built from 13 residues. CDR3 nucleotides: TGTGCCAGCAGCTTATGGAGGGCAGAGACCCAGTACTTC. Translation gives CASSLWRAETQYF.

The chain employs TRBV28 and TRBJ1-1; D might be TRBD1 (6 bases). V gave up 8 bases and J gave up 4 bases, with 23 bases separating them. Germline CDR1 MDHEN, CDR2 SYDVKM. The CDR3 runs to 16 residues. The CDR3 region is CASREPVWGASTEAFF. DNA of the CDR3: TGTGCCAGCCGAGAACCGGTTTGGGGGGCAAGCACTGAAGCTTTCTTT.

The chain carries TRBV2 and TRBJ2-6; D is unclear. The germline V gene encodes CDR1 SNHLY and CDR2 FYNNEI. The CDR3 is 15 residues long. V gave up 4 bases and J gave up 1 base, with 8 bases separating them. CDR3 nucleotide sequence: TGTGCCAGCAGTGTGATGGTTTCTGGGGCCAACGTCCTGACTTTC. Its protein product is CASSVMVSGANVLTF.

The chain has TRBV5-5 and TRBJ2-3; TRBD2 agrees at 9 bases. CDR3 size: 17 residues. Germline V CDR1 and CDR2: SGHKS, YYEKEE (reference sequence). V was clipped by 3 bases and J by 4 bases; unmatched bases: 12. The CDR3 region has the DNA TGTGCCAGCAGCTGGCCAAGTGGCGGGGGGGACCCAGATACGCAGTATTTT. It is translated as CASSWPSGGGDPDTQYF.

This clonotype appeared many times. The V gene is TRBV7-2, the J gene TRBJ2-7; D is undetermined. V lost 5 bases and J lost 5, with 16 bases in between. Germline lookup yields CDR1 SGHTA and CDR2 FQGNSA. CDR3 length: 14 amino acids. The CDR3 region has the DNA TGTGCCAGCAGCATCGAATTACTCTCGGACGAGCAGTACTTC. Residues: CASSIELLSDEQYF.

In its sample, this clonotype was seen a few times. The chain links TRBV27 to TRBJ2-5; no reliable D call. The CDR3 loop spans 13 amino acids. Germline V gene sequence: CDR1 MNHEY, CDR2 SMNVEV (reference sequence). V shed 5 bases and J shed 4 bases, with 11 bases lying between them. The CDR3 sequence is CASSPWLGETQYF. CDR3 sequence (DNA): TGTGCCAGCAGTCCATGGCTGGGAGAGACCCAGTACTTC.

This clonotype was counted a few times. This rearrangement joins TRBV29-1 to TRBJ2-2; 8 bases line up with TRBD2. Germline assignment: CDR1 SQVTM and CDR2 ANQGSEA. The length of the CDR3 is 14 residues. After removal of 1 base from V and 3 bases from J, the junction contained 1 base not matched to a gene. The CDR3 bases are TGCAGCGTTGAAGGGACTAGCTACACCGGGGAGCTGTTTTTT. Translation: CSVEGTSYTGELFF.

Only a few counts were recorded for this clonotype. The genes are TRBV7-2 and TRBJ2-3; TRBD1 matches 9 bases. The CDR3 loop spans 16 amino acids. Germline values: CDR1 SGHTA, CDR2 FQGNSA. V trimming: 7 bases; J trimming: 2 bases; junction bases outside the gene matches: 10. The CDR3 here is CASIPLDRGITDTQYF. The CDR3 nucleotides read TGTGCCAGCATCCCCCTGGACAGGGGAATCACAGATACGCAGTATTTT.